This TCR beta chain was profiled in a study of CD8 T cells in Susac syndrome. The CDR3 spans 13 residues. Trimming removed 4 bases at V and 5 bases at J, with 12 bases between. The authors reverse transcribed about 0.5 to 1 ug RNA with random hexamers. TCR beta CDR3 was amplified by immunoSEQ multiplex PCR. This amplification extended across 54 Vbeta and 13 Jbeta segments. In TCRdb, the immunoSEQ multiplex PCR reads were re-called with MiXCR into one record per CDR3 protein. Found here are some 130,000 distinct CDR3 sequences, roughly 94% of them singletons; the top ten hold about 0.18%. The source of this sequence is a human donor with Susac syndrome. Sequencing was performed on CD8+ T cells from PBMCs. The chain recombines TRBV12-3 or TRBV12-4 with TRBJ2-7; D tentatively fits TRBD1 or TRBD2 (7 bases each). The CDR3 DNA reads TGTGCCAGCAGTTCACAGGGGAGGGACGAGCAGTACTTC. This translates into CASSSQGRDEQYF.